This TCR beta chain was identified in a study of blood T cell repertoires in COVID-19. At the level of the study: T cells, B-cell-depleted T cells, or PBMCs provided the cDNA or gDNA that served as material.

Original data processing: Amplification of reference gene primers provided the estimated nucleated cell counts. The assay was immunoSEQ multiplex PCR, and TCRdb's table has in-frame clones only and misses some. The DNA was the basis for D and trimming; V, J and clone size are from that table. Among 100,000 to 150,000 clones, roughly 90% were seen once, and the ten largest hold approximately 4.5%. This clone was counted once. Seattle patients were enrolled during active infection and followed longitudinally. Germline V gene sequence: CDR1 SGHTA, CDR2 FQGNSA. V shed 5 bases, J shed 0 bases, and the junction held 6 bases outside the gene matches. The CDR3 sequence is 16 residues long.

This sequence was found in a man aged 55 to 69 with COVID-19, enrolled during active disease. The V gene is TRBV7-2, the J gene TRBJ1-3; 8 nucleotides agree with TRBD1. Sequenced: peripheral blood. CDR3 amino acids: CASSLDRVSSGNTIYF. CDR3 nucleotide sequence: TGTGCCAGCAGCCTGGACAGGGTCAGCTCTGGAAACACCATATATTTT.